Below, 25 T cell receptor beta chains from the same sample are listed, as sequenced in a study of shared clonotypes between healthy human individuals. Sequencing was performed with immunoSEQ multiplex PCR; in TCRdb, only in-frame clones are kept and a portion is missing. The sample records around 990,000 clones, approximately 80% being singletons. What was sequenced was memory CD4+ T cells from PBMCs. Stated subset: CD45RA-negative fraction. The source of these receptors is a man between 18 and 35 years old in good health. Some clones in this sample may be carry-over from other donors' samples.

V and J are TRBV4-1 and TRBJ2-1; 11 nucleotides line up with TRBD2. J lost 9 bases, V lost 2 bases, and 9 bases had no gene match. The germline V gene encodes CDR1 MGHRA and CDR2 YSYEKL. The CDR3 contains 16 residues. The CDR3 coding sequence is TGCGCCAGCAGCCAATTTACTAGCGGGAGTGGTAGTGAGCAGTTCTTC. Translated, it gives CASSQFTSGSGSEQFF.

The chain has TRBV9 and TRBJ2-3; D gene ambiguous. CDR3 size: 15 residues. Germline values: CDR1 SGDLS, CDR2 YYNGEE. V was cut by 4 bases and J by 0 bases, with 12 bases left in between. The chain's CDR3 is CASSTDGTSTDTQYF. CDR3 sequence (DNA): TGTGCCAGCAGCACGGACGGTACTAGCACAGATACGCAGTATTTT.

CDR3 nucleotide sequence: TGTGCCACCAGCAGAAATCGGAACACTGAAGCTTTCTTT. Amino acids: CATSRNRNTEAFF. This chain uses TRBV15 with TRBJ1-1; D unclear. Germline values: CDR1 LNHNV, CDR2 YYDKDF (reference sequence). The CDR3 is 13 residues long. Trimming pared 2 bases from V and 1 base from J, leaving 5 bases between.

The chain links TRBV5-5 to TRBJ1-3, with 8 bases aligning to TRBD1. J lost 4 bases, V lost 4 bases, and 4 bases had no gene match. CDR3 length: 14 residues. Per germline, CDR1 SGHKS and CDR2 YYEKEE (reference sequence). Here the CDR3 DNA reads TGTGCCAGCAGCCCAGGGGGCTCGGGAAACACCATATATTTT. Amino acids: CASSPGGSGNTIYF.

The chain is built from TRBV13 and TRBJ1-5; 7 positions agree with TRBD1. The V segment lost 5 bases and the J segment 3 bases; nucleotides outside the gene matches: 4. Germline values: CDR1 PRHDT, CDR2 FYEKMQ (reference sequence). This CDR3 region has 14 residues. Written as DNA, the CDR3 is TGTGCCAGCAGCGCGGGACAGTACAATCAGCCCCAGCATTTT. It specifies CASSAGQYNQPQHF. The whole variable domain, filled in from reference TRBV13 and TRBJ1-5, reads AAGVIQSPRHLIKEKRETATLKCYPIPRHDTVYWYQQGPGQDPQFLISFYEKMQSDKGSIPDRFSAQQFSDYHSELNMSSLELGDSALYFCASSAGQYNQPQHFGDGTRLSIL.

Details on this clone: The same CDR3 also results from other DNA sequences found in this sample. J is TRBJ2-1 and V is TRBV11-2; D remains unclear. CDR1 and CDR2 from the germline V gene are SGHAT and FQNNGV. The CDR3 has 14 residues. Trimming stripped 1 base from V and 3 bases from J, with 7 bases between. CDR3 bases: TGTGCCAGCAGCTTAGCATCGGGCTACAATGAGCAGTTCTTC. It encodes CASSLASGYNEQFF.

J is TRBJ1-4 and V is TRBV10-3; no definite D call. V was cut by 3 bases and J by 8 bases, with 19 bases left in between. Germline CDR1 ENHRY, CDR2 SYGVKD. The CDR3 sequence is 16 residues long. CDR3 sequence (DNA): TGTGCCATCAGTGACCTGAGACCGGGAATTGGCGAAAAACTGTTTTTT. It codes for CAISDLRPGIGEKLFF.

V and J are TRBV6-1 and TRBJ2-3; D remains ambiguous. Trimming pared 7 bases from V and 2 bases from J, leaving 7 bases between. The CDR3 consists of 12 residues. Per germline, CDR1 MNHNS and CDR2 SASEGT. The CDR3 DNA reads TGTGCCAGCACGACCCCCACAGATACGCAGTATTTT. Protein: CASTTPTDTQYF.

The chain combines TRBV6-6 with TRBJ2-7, with D perhaps matching TRBD1 (5 bases). The V gene's germline CDR1 is MNHNY and CDR2 SVGAGI (reference sequence). V lost 2 bases and J 1 base, leaving 6 bases between the germline ends. The CDR3 consists of 13 residues. CDR3 nucleotides: TGTGCCAGCAGTTACGACAGATCCTACGAGCAGTACTTC. Translation: CASSYDRSYEQYF.

The rearrangement links TRBV4-1 to TRBJ2-7, with 7 bases matching TRBD1. V lost 4 bases to trimming and J lost 6 bases; unmatched junction nucleotides: 15. Germline V gene lookup returns CDR1 MGHRA and CDR2 YSYEKL. This CDR3 comprises 16 residues. In DNA form, the CDR3 reads TGCGCCAGCAGCCCAGGAACGACAGGGACGGGGAGCGAGCAGTACTTC. This translates into CASSPGTTGTGSEQYF.

This chain joins TRBV11-2 and TRBJ2-7; D might be TRBD2 (5 bases). The CDR3 consists of 15 residues. Trimming pared 0 bases from V and 4 bases from J, leaving 13 bases between. The germline V gene encodes CDR1 SGHAT and CDR2 FQNNGV. CDR3 in DNA: TGTGCCAGCAGCTTAGAAAGAGGGTGGGGTTACGAGCAGTACTTC. Protein sequence: CASSLERGWGYEQYF.

The chain uses TRBV7-2 and TRBJ1-1, with D perhaps TRBD1 (5 bases). CDR3 length: 14 amino acids. Trimming cost V 2 bases and J 2 bases, with 9 bases left between them. Germline lookup yields CDR1 SGHTA and CDR2 FQGNSA. Written as DNA, the CDR3 is TGTGCCAGCAGCTTATCGGGGGTTAACACTGAAGCTTTCTTT. Residues: CASSLSGVNTEAFF.

CDR3 region: CASSFSGSQETQYF. The CDR3 nucleotides read TGTGCCAGCAGCTTTAGCGGGAGTCAAGAGACCCAGTACTTC. The chain has TRBV5-4 and TRBJ2-5, with 9 bases lining up with TRBD2. The CDR3 covers 14 residues. The ends lost 2 bases at V and 2 bases at J; junction bases unmatched: 1. The V gene's germline CDR1 is SGHNT and CDR2 YYREEE (reference sequence).

The rearrangement links TRBV12-5 to TRBJ2-5; no clear D. The CDR3 spans 13 residues. Germline assignment: CDR1 LGHNT and CDR2 FRNRAP. V lost 4 bases and J 1 base, leaving 7 bases between the germline ends. CDR3 nucleotides: TGTGCTAGTGGTTCAACAGCCCAAGAGACCCAGTACTTC. The encoded protein is CASGSTAQETQYF.

Worth noting for this clone: A read error may produce the germline difference seen at one junction end. The chain employs TRBV20-1 and TRBJ2-4; TRBD1 agrees at 12 bases. CDR3 size: 10 residues. Per the germline V gene, CDR1 is DFQATT and CDR2 is SNEGSKA (reference sequence). CDR3 nucleotides: TGCAGTGCCAACGCGGGACAGGGGGCCTTC. As protein: CSANAGQGAF.

This clone was picked up many times. CDR3 nucleotide sequence: TGTGCCAGCATAGGCGGGGGGGCGAACACCGGGGAGCTGTTTTTT. The encoded protein is CASIGGGANTGELFF. This chain uses TRBV28 with TRBJ2-2; the match to TRBD2 covers 9 bases. CDR1 is MDHEN, CDR2 SYDVKM, per germline. The CDR3 sequence is 15 residues long. V was clipped by 7 bases and J by 0 bases; unmatched bases: 3. Based on the CDR3 plus reference TRBV28 and TRBJ2-2, the full variable domain is DVKVTQSSRYLVKRTGEKVFLECVQDMDHENMFWYRQDPGLGLRLIYFSYDVKMKEKGDIPEGYSVSREKKERFSLILESASTNQTSMYLCASIGGGANTGELFFGEGSRLTVL.

Details on this clone: A much larger clone is a single base away; this may be a read error. The J gene is TRBJ2-7, the V gene TRBV28; D remains ambiguous. There are 14 residues in the CDR3. The germline V gene encodes CDR1 MDHEN and CDR2 SYDVKM. CDR3 loop: CASSLMKFYSEQHF. The CDR3 DNA reads TGTGCCAGCAGTTTAATGAAGTTTTACAGCGAGCAGCACTTC.

The chain employs TRBV2 and TRBJ2-5; the D is unclear. This CDR3 region has 14 residues. Deletions cut 4 bases from V and 4 bases from J, with 13 bases between. The V gene's germline CDR1 is SNHLY and CDR2 FYNNEI. CDR3: CASSVVRGGETQYF. CDR3 sequence (DNA): TGTGCCAGCAGTGTCGTACGCGGTGGAGAGACCCAGTACTTC.

CDR3 sequence (DNA): TGTGCCAGCAGCTTAGAGGTTGATCAGCCCCAGCATTTT. Protein product: CASSLEVDQPQHF. J is TRBJ1-5 and V is TRBV7-2; D is ambiguous. This CDR3 is built from 13 residues. Germline V gives CDR1 SGHTA, CDR2 FQGNSA. V was cut by 1 base and J by 5 bases, with 6 bases left in between.

This sequence joins TRBV19 and TRBJ2-3, with TRBD2 identical over 10 bases. Germline CDR1 and CDR2: LNHDA and SQIVND (reference sequence). There are 17 residues in the CDR3. Unmatched junction bases numbered 10, after V lost 3 bases and J lost 4 bases. CDR3 sequence: CASSIGSTSGTADTQYF. For the CDR3, the DNA is TGTGCCAGTAGTATTGGGTCAACTAGCGGGACTGCAGATACGCAGTATTTT.

The V and J genes are TRBV28 and TRBJ2-7; TRBD2 agrees at 7 bases. Trimming at V came to 7 bases and at J to 5 bases, leaving 11 bases not matched to a gene. Germline CDR1 MDHEN, CDR2 SYDVKM. This CDR3 has 14 residues. In DNA, the CDR3 is TGTGCCAGCACCACCGGAGGGAGGGCTGACGAGCAGTACTTC. It yields the protein CASTTGGRADEQYF.

V is TRBV28 and J is TRBJ2-4; D assignment may be TRBD1 or TRBD2 (5 bases each). The germline V gene has CDR1 MDHEN and CDR2 SYDVKM. V was trimmed by 5 bases and J by 1 base, leaving 15 bases between them. The CDR3 is 16 amino acids. CDR3 sequence reads: CASSTPGRWAKNIQYF. The CDR3 DNA reads TGTGCCAGCAGTACGCCGGGACGATGGGCCAAAAACATTCAGTACTTC.

The CDR3 loop reads CASSLGTGTNEKLFF. In nucleotides, the CDR3 is TGTGCCAGCAGCTTAGGAACAGGAACTAATGAAAAACTGTTTTTT. The chain joins TRBV7-3 to TRBJ1-4, with a weak D call TRBD1 (5 bases). Trimming cost V 2 bases and J 1 base, with 8 bases left between them. The CDR3 contains 15 residues. Germline CDR1 is SGHTA and CDR2 is FQGTGA.

The chain links TRBV7-6 to TRBJ1-2; the D is unclear. CDR3 size: 14 residues. V was cut by 5 bases and J by 6 bases, with 16 bases left in between. The germline V gene encodes CDR1 SGHVS and CDR2 FNYEAQ. The CDR3 spells CASSVDPLSDGYTF. In nucleotides, the CDR3 is TGTGCCAGCAGCGTAGACCCTCTGTCCGATGGCTACACCTTC. The full variable domain, its missing parts supplied by reference TRBV7-6 and TRBJ1-2, is GAGVSQSPRYKVTKRGQDVALRCDPISGHVSLYWYRQALGQGPEFLTYFNYEAQQDKSGLPNDRFSAERPEGSISTLTIQRTEQRDSAMYRCASSVDPLSDGYTFGSGTRLTVV.

This clone was found once. This chain joins TRBV29-1 and TRBJ2-5, with 8 bases aligning to TRBD2. The J call could be wrong; TRBJ2-7 is a better fit for the DNA end. The CDR3 runs to 14 residues. Germline V gene lookup returns CDR1 SQVTM and CDR2 ANQGSEA. The CDR3: CSARVGGRSYEQYF. CDR3 coding DNA: TGCAGCGCGAGGGTGGGCGGGAGGTCCTACGAGCAGTACTTC.